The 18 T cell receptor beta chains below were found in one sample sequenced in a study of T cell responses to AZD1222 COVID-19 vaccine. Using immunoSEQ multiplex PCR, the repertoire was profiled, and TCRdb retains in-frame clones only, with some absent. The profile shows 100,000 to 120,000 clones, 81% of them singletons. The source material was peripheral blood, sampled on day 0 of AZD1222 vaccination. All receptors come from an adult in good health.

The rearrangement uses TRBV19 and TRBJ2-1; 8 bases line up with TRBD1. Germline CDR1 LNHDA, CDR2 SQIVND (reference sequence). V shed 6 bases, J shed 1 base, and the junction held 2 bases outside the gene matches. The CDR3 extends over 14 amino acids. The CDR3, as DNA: TGTGCCAGTAGCAGACAGGGGTCCTACAATGAGCAGTTCTTC. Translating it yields CASSRQGSYNEQFF. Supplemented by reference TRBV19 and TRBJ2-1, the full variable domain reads DGGITQSPKYLFRKEGQNVTLSCEQNLNHDAMYWYRQDPGQGLRLIYYSQIVNDFQKGDIAEGYSVSREKKESFPLTVTSAQKNPTAFYLCASSRQGSYNEQFFGPGTRLTVL.

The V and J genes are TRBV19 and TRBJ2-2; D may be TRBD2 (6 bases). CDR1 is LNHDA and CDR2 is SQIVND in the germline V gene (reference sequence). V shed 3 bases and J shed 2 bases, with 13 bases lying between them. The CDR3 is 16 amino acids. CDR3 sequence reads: CASSIGRRGNTGELFF. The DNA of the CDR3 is TGTGCCAGTAGTATTGGGAGGCGGGGTAACACCGGGGAGCTGTTTTTT.

CDR3 loop: CAISESGKNNEQFF. The CDR3 DNA is TGTGCCATCAGTGAGTCTGGTAAGAACAATGAGCAGTTCTTC. This sequence joins TRBV10-3 and TRBJ2-1, with D unclear. CDR3 length: 14 amino acids. V was trimmed by 0 bases and J by 5 bases, leaving 8 bases between them. Germline CDR1 reads ENHRY; CDR2 reads SYGVKD.

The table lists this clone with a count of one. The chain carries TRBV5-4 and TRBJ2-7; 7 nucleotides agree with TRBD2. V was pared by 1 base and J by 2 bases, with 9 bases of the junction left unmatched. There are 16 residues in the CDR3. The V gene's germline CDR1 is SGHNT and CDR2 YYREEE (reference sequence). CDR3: CASSLLSGTMTYEQYF. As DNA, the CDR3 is TGTGCCAGCAGCTTGCTGTCCGGGACTATGACCTACGAGCAGTACTTC.

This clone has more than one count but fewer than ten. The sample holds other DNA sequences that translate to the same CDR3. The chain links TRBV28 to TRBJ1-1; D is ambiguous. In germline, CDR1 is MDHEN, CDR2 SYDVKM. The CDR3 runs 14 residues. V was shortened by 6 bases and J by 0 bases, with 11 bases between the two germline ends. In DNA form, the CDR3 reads TGTGCCAGCAGCTTAATGGCGTTGAACACTGAAGCTTTCTTT. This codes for CASSLMALNTEAFF.

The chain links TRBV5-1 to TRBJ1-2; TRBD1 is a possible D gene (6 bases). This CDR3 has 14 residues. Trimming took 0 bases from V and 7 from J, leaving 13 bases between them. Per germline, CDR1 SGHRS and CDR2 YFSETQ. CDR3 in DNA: TGCGCCAGCAGCTTGGACAGGGATAGAGGTGGCTACACCTTC. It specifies CASSLDRDRGGYTF.

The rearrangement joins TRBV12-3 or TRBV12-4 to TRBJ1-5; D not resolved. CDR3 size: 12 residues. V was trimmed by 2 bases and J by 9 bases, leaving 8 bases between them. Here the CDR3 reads CASSLRLSPQHF. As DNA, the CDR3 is TGTGCCAGCAGTTTACGGCTTTCGCCCCAGCATTTT.

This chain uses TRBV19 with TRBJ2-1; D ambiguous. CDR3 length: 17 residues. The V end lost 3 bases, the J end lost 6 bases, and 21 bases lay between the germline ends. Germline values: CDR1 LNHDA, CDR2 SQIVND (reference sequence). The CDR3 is CASSIEHGRLFPNEQFF. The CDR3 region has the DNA TGTGCCAGTAGTATTGAGCACGGGCGCCTATTTCCCAATGAGCAGTTCTTC. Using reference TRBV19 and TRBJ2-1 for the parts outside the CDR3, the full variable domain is DGGITQSPKYLFRKEGQNVTLSCEQNLNHDAMYWYRQDPGQGLRLIYYSQIVNDFQKGDIAEGYSVSREKKESFPLTVTSAQKNPTAFYLCASSIEHGRLFPNEQFFGPGTRLTVL.

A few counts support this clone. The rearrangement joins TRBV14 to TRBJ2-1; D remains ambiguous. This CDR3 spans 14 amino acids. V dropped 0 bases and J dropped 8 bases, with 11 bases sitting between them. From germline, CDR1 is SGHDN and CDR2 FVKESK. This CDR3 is CASSQEGTRDEQFF. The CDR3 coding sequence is TGTGCCAGCAGCCAAGAGGGAACACGGGATGAGCAGTTCTTC.

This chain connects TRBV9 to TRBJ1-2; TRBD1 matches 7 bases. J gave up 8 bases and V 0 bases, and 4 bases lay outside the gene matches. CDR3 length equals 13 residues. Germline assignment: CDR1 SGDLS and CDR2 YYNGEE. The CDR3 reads CASSVVPGGGYTF. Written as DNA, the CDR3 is TGTGCCAGCAGCGTAGTTCCAGGGGGAGGCTACACCTTC.

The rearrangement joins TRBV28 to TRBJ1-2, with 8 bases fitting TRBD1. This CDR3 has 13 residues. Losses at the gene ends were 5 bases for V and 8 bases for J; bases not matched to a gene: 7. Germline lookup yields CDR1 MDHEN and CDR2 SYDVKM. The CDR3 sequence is CASSLWTGNGYTF. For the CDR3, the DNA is TGTGCCAGCAGTCTCTGGACAGGGAACGGCTACACCTTC.

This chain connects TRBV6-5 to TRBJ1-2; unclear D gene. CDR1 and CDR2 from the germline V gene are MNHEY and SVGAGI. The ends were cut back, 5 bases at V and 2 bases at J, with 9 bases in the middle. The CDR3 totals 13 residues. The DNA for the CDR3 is TGTGCCAGCAGTCTGGCCTTGAACTATGGCTACACCTTC. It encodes CASSLALNYGYTF.

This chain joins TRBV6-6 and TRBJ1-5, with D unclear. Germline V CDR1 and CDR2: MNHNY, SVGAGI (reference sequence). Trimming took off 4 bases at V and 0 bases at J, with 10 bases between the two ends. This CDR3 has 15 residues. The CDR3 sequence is CASSLTSHSNQPQHF. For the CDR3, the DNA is TGTGCCAGCAGTTTGACCAGCCATAGCAATCAGCCCCAGCATTTT.

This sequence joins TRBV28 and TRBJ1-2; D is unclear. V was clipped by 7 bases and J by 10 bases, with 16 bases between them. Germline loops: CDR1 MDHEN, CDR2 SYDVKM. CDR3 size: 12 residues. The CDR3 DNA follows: TGTGCCAGCAACACCAGAGGGTCTCTCTACACCTTC. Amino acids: CASNTRGSLYTF.

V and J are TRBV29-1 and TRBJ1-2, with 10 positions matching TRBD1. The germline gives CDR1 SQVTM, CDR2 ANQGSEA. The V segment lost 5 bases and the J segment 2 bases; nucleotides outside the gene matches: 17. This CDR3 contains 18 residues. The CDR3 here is CSVLTRPGQGTQNYGYTF. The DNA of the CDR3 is TGCAGCGTTCTTACCCGCCCGGGACAGGGGACCCAGAACTATGGCTACACCTTC. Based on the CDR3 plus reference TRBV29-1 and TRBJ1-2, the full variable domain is SAVISQKPSRDICQRGTSLTIQCQVDSQVTMMFWYRQQPGQSLTLIATANQGSEATYESGFVIDKFPISRPNLTFSTLTVSNMSPEDSSIYLCSVLTRPGQGTQNYGYTFGSGTRLTVV.

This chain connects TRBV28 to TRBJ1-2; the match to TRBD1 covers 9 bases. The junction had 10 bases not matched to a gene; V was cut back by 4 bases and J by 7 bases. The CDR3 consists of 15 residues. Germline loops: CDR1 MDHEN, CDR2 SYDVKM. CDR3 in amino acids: CASSSRQGGSLGYTF. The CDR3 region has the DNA TGTGCCAGCAGTTCCCGACAGGGGGGTTCTCTTGGCTACACCTTC.

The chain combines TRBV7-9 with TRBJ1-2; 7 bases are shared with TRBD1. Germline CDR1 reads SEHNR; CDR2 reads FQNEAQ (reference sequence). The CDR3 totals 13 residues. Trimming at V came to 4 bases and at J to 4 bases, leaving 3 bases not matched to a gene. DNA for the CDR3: TGTGCCAGCAGCTCCTGGGACAGCTATGGCTACACCTTC. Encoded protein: CASSSWDSYGYTF.

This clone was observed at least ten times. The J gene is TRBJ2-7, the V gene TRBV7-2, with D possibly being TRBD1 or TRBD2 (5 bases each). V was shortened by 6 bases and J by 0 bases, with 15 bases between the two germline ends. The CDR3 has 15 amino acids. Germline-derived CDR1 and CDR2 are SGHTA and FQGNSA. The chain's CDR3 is CASSPLAGSSYEQYF. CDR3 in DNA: TGTGCCAGCAGTCCCTTAGCAGGGAGCTCCTACGAGCAGTACTTC.